This record looks at one T cell receptor (beta chain) sequence and its context. Its antigen is undetermined. This specimen belongs to a study of graft-versus-host responses after intestinal transplantation. Turning to the study itself: Each of the recipients got a multivisceral, liver-intestinal, or isolated intestinal transplant. Once they had received anti-thymocyte globulin induction, all recipients took tacrolimus and steroids for about three years. Findings and limits, study-wide: After transplant, early declines in HvG clones were associated with peak levels of circulating GvH clones. Recipient-marrow GvH clones were detected, some having first appeared in ileum or blood.

Tissue processing of the graft released intraepithelial and lamina propria lymphocytes from it. This CDR3 spans 14 amino acids. Germline V CDR1 and CDR2: KGHSY, FQNENV. The V gene lost 1 base and the J gene lost 0 bases, with 6 bases spanning the gap. Some clones are missing from TCRdb's copy, which holds only in-frame ones; the method was immunoSEQ multiplex PCR. The repertoire includes 50,000 to 75,000 clones, 89% of them detected once, and more than 1.5% sits in the top ten. This clonotype was sampled from a human patient who received an intestinal transplant, so some T cells may come from the graft donor. The specimen was ileum tissue, collected around 350 days after transplant. This rearrangement joins TRBV16 to TRBJ1-2; D ambiguous. CDR3: CASSQWRANYGYTF. The CDR3 DNA reads as TGTGCCAGCAGCCAATGGCGAGCTAACTATGGCTACACCTTC. Looking up the rest from reference TRBV16 and TRBJ1-2 gives the full variable domain: GEEVAQTPKHLVRGEGQKAKLYCAPIKGHSYVFWYQQVLKNEFKFLISFQNENVFDETGMPKERFSAKCLPNSPCSLEIQATKLEDSAVYFCASSQWRANYGYTFGSGTRLTVV.